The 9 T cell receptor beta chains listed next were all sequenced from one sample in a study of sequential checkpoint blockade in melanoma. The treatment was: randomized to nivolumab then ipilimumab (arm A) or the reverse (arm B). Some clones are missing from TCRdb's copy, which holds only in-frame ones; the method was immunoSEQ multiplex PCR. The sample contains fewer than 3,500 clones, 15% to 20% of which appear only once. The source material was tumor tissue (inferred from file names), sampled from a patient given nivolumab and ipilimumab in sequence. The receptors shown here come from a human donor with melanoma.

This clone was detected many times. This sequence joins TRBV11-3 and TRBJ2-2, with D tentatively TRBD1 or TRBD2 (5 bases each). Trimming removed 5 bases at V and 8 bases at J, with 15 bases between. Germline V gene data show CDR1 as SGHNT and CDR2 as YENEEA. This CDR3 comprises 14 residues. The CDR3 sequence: CASSPMGVTGELFF. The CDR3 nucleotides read TGTGCCAGCAGCCCTATGGGGGTGACAGGGGAGCTGTTTTTT.

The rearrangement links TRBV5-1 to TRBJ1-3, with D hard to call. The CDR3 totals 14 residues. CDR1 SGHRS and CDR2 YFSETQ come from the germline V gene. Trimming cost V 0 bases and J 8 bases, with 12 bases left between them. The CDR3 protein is CASSLEQSGDTIYF. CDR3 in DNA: TGCGCCAGCAGCTTGGAACAGTCCGGGGACACCATATATTTT.

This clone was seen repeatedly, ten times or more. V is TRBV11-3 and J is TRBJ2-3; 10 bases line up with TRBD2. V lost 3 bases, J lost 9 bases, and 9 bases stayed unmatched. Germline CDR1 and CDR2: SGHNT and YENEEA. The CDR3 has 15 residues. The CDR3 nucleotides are TGTGCCAGCAGCTTGGGGAGCGGGGGGGCCGGGACGCAGTATTTT. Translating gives CASSLGSGGAGTQYF.

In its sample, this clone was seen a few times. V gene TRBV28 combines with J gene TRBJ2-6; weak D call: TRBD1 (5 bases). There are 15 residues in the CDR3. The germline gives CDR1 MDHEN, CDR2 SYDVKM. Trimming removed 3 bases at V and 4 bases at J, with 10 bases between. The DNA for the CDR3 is TGTGCCAGCAGTTTTCTACAGGCGGGGGCCAACGTCCTGACTTTC. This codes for CASSFLQAGANVLTF.

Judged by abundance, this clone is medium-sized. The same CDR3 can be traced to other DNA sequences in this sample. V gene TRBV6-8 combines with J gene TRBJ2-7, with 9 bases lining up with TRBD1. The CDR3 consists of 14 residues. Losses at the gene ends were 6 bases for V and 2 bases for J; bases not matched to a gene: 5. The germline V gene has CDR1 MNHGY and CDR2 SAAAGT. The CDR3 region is CASRRTGATYEQYF. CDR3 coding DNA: TGTGCCAGCAGGCGGACAGGGGCGACCTACGAGCAGTACTTC.

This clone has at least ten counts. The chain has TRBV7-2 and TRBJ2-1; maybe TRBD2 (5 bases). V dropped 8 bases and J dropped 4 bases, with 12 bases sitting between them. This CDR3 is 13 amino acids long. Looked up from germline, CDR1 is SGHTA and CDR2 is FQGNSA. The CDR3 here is CASGPRGYNEQFF. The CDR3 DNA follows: TGTGCCAGCGGACCCAGAGGGTACAATGAGCAGTTCTTC.

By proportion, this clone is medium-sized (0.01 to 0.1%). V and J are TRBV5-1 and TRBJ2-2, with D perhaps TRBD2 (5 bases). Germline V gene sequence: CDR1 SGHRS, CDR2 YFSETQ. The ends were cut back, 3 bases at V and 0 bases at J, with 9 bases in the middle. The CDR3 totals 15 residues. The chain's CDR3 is CASSSSGPNTGELFF. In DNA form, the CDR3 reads TGCGCCAGCAGCTCCAGCGGACCGAACACCGGGGAGCTGTTTTTT.

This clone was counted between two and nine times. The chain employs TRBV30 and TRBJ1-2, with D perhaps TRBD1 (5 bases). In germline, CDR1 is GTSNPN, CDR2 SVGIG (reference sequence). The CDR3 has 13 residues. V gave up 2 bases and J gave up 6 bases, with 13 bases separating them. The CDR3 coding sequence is TGTGCCTGGAGTTTGGACACCCTTAATGGCTACACCTTC. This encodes CAWSLDTLNGYTF.

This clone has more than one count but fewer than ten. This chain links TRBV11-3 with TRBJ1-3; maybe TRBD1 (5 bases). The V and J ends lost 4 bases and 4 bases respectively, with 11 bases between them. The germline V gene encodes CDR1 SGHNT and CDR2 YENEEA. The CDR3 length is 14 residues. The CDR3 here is CASSSQGPGNTIYF. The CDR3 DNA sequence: TGTGCCAGCAGCTCCCAGGGCCCCGGAAACACCATATATTTT.